This passage covers 8 T cell receptor beta chains from one sample sequenced in a study of cytomegalovirus exposure and HLA in healthy donors. The PCR used 60 Vbeta and 13 Jbeta primers. The assay was immunoSEQ multiplex PCR, and TCRdb's table has in-frame clones only and misses some. The profile covers approximately 120,000 clones, with approximately 80% appearing a single time and less than 3.5% taken by the ten largest. The material sequenced was PBMCs. These TCRs come from a female donor in good health and CMV-seronegative.

The CDR3 region is CASSSILTGGNTGELFF. CDR3 in DNA: TGCGCCAGCAGCTCGATTTTAACAGGGGGGAACACCGGGGAGCTGTTTTTT. The V call is TRBV5-1, the J call TRBJ2-2; 8 bases align to TRBD1. Germline V CDR1 and CDR2: SGHRS, YFSETQ. Trimming cost V 3 bases and J 1 base; bases outside gene matches: 8. The CDR3 has 17 residues.

The DNA for the CDR3 is TGTGCCAGCAGCTTGCCGAACAGGGGTGGTGAGCAGTTCTTC. Its translation: CASSLPNRGGEQFF. The chain links TRBV5-6 to TRBJ2-1; 7 positions match TRBD1. Germline CDR1 is SGHDT and CDR2 is YYEEEE. CDR3 length: 14 amino acids. V shed 1 base, J shed 9 bases, and the junction held 7 bases outside the gene matches.

The chain has TRBV7-2 and TRBJ1-1; D is unresolved. Germline-derived CDR1 and CDR2 are SGHTA and FQGNSA. The CDR3 is 14 amino acids. V gave up 2 bases and J gave up 1 base, with 8 bases separating them. The CDR3 DNA reads as TGTGCCAGCAGCTTATCGTCAGGGAACACTGAAGCTTTCTTT. Protein: CASSLSSGNTEAFF.

The gene calls are TRBV6-1 and TRBJ2-2, with 7 bases identical to TRBD1. After removal of 6 bases from V and 6 bases from J, the junction contained 4 bases not matched to a gene. Germline values: CDR1 MNHNS, CDR2 SASEGT. The CDR3 runs 13 residues. The CDR3 DNA reads as TGTGCCAGCAGAAAGACAGGGCCCGGGGAGCTGTTTTTT. Its protein is CASRKTGPGELFF.

The CDR3 region has the DNA TGTGCCAGCAGCCCGAAGGGGACAGATACGCAGTATTTT. It translates to CASSPKGTDTQYF. This chain uses TRBV7-6 with TRBJ2-3; a possible D gene is TRBD1 (5 bases). The V end was cut by 5 bases, the J end by 3 bases, with 9 bases between. Germline-derived CDR1 and CDR2 are SGHVS and FNYEAQ. This CDR3 has 13 amino acids. The full variable domain, in which reference TRBV7-6 and TRBJ2-3 provide the parts outside the CDR3, is GAGVSQSPRYKVTKRGQDVALRCDPISGHVSLYWYRQALGQGPEFLTYFNYEAQQDKSGLPNDRFSAERPEGSISTLTIQRTEQRDSAMYRCASSPKGTDTQYFGPGTRLTVL.

This clone came up a few times. V gene TRBV6-5 combines with J gene TRBJ1-5; 7 positions match TRBD1. This CDR3 has 12 residues. Trimming cost V 7 bases and J 5 bases; bases outside gene matches: 2. The germline CDR1 and CDR2 sequences are MNHEY and SVGAGI. CDR3 region: CASTTGDQPQHF. CDR3 DNA sequence: TGTGCCAGCACAACAGGGGATCAGCCCCAGCATTTT.

V usage is TRBV4-1 and J usage is TRBJ1-4; TRBD1 matches 9 bases. V lost 3 bases and J lost 9; bases outside the gene matches: 8. Germline V gene sequence: CDR1 MGHRA, CDR2 YSYEKL. CDR3 length: 15 amino acids. Written as DNA, the CDR3 is TGCGCCAGCAGCCAGGAGGGACAGGGTATGAAAAAACTGTTTTTT. Its protein product is CASSQEGQGMKKLFF.

This sequence joins TRBV27 and TRBJ1-1; no reliable D call. V was clipped by 5 bases and J by 1 base, with 14 bases between them. CDR3 length equals 15 residues. CDR1 is MNHEY and CDR2 is SMNVEV in the germline V gene (reference sequence). The CDR3 DNA is TGTGCCAGCAGTCCAGCGCGACGGTCGAACACTGAAGCTTTCTTT. Translating it yields CASSPARRSNTEAFF.